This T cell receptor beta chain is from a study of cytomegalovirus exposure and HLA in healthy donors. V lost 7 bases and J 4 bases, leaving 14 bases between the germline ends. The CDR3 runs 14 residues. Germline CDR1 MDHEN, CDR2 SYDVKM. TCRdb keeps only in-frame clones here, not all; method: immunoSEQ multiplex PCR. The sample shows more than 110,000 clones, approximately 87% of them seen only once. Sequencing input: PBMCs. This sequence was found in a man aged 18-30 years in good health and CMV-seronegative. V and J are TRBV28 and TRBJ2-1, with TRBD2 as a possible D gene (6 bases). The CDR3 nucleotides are TGTGCCAGCACGGACGGGAGCCTTTACAATGAGCAGTTCTTC. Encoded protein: CASTDGSLYNEQFF.